The rows below give T cell receptor beta chains drawn from one sample of a study of long-term antiretroviral therapy in people with HIV. Profiled with immunoSEQ multiplex PCR; TCRdb holds only in-frame clones, not every one. The table records about 30,000 clones, 90% to 95% of them present only once. Material: unsorted PBMCs, obtained about 7.4 years after starting antiretroviral therapy. These receptors all stem from a man aged 45-65 years with HIV. CDR3s include the opening cysteine and the closing phenylalanine or tryptophan.

>TRBV15|TRBJ2-3
CATSRPEAGVRTDTQYF
>TRBV12-1|TRBJ2-7
CASSSRFLAGVNSYEQYF
>TRBV27|TRBJ2-6
CASSLNQARVFSGANVLTF
>TRBV6-5|TRBJ1-2
CASSRGQGSYTF
>TRBV11-2|TRBJ2-2
CASSLSRGGWTGELFF
>TRBV30|TRBJ2-5
CAWSLLGQGGETQYF
>TRBV30|TRBJ2-3
CAWSVPTALTSTDTQYF
>TRBV7-9|TRBJ2-1
CASSLDPNSREQFF
>TRBV6-5|TRBJ2-1
CASSPGTSAFNEQFF
>TRBV6-1|TRBJ1-2
CASSEAGGYGYTF
>TRBV7-2|TRBJ2-1
CASSPRDNRRNEQFF
>TRBV2|TRBJ2-3
CASSLRTSGGTDTQYF
>TRBV18|TRBJ1-1
CASSPYGATTEAFF
>TRBV10-1|TRBJ2-3
CASSGSSGGTDTQYF
>TRBV4-3|TRBJ2-2
CASSQTTGFTGELFF
>TRBV6-5|TRBJ2-7
CASRDSSSYEQYF
>TRBV6-6|TRBJ1-2
CASSPQGGTGYTF
>TRBV2|TRBJ1-2
CASRAPEQTGSFF
>TRBV28|TRBJ2-7
CASRLTSGSYEQYF
>TRBV18|TRBJ1-5
CASSPGQSNQPQHF
>TRBV5-1|TRBJ1-3
CASSLGTTSGNTIYF
>TRBV5-1|TRBJ2-3
CASSSYRTGGTTTDTQYF
>TRBV4-1|TRBJ1-6
CASSQGRDRVRPLHF
>TRBV30|TRBJ1-4
CAWGSEKLFF
>TRBV6-5|TRBJ2-7
CASLSGGSFYEQYF
>TRBV2|TRBJ2-1
CARQGARSSYNEQFF
>TRBV6-1|TRBJ1-2
CASSERMGYGYTF
>TRBV4-3|TRBJ1-5
CASSHPSGLSNQPQHF
>TRBV5-6|TRBJ2-2
CASSLYDRGITGELFF
>TRBV30|TRBJ2-2
CAWSLVVELTGGLETGELFF
>TRBV2|TRBJ1-3
CASGTVITGNTIYF
>TRBV2|TRBJ2-1
CASTERGGYNEQFF
>TRBV7-9|TRBJ2-6
CASSSPAGSGANVLTF
>TRBV9|TRBJ1-1
CASSFRDGGPEAFF
>TRBV5-4|TRBJ2-7
CASSLASSGLAGLEQYF
>TRBV13|TRBJ2-3
CASSPQGGTSGGANTDTQYF
>TRBV6-5|TRBJ2-3
CASTMGGGRDTQYF
>TRBV6-1|TRBJ1-2
CASSELGPNYGYTF
>TRBV28|TRBJ2-6
CASSFWGQGGAGANVLTF
>TRBV15|TRBJ2-3
CATARDRETDTQYF
>TRBV29-1|TRBJ1-4
CSVEENRGEKLFF
>TRBV7-9|TRBJ1-4
CASSLVIGRLTNEKLFF
>TRBV6-5|TRBJ1-2
CASIPPSGGGYTF
>TRBV10-1|TRBJ1-5
CASSTGTTQPQHF
>TRBV5-1|TRBJ2-4
CASSPDRGKNIQYF
>TRBV11-2|TRBJ1-4
CASSFSPGKNEKLFF
>TRBV7-2|TRBJ2-1
CASSLQTSRVNEQFF
>TRBV7-2|TRBJ2-7
CASSPPYEQYF
>TRBV5-1|TRBJ1-3
CASSAPGSGNTIYF
>TRBV5-1|TRBJ1-2
CASTPQGADYGYTF
>TRBV2|TRBJ2-3
CASSYGTDTQYF
>TRBV28|TRBJ2-3
CASRTDTDTQYF
>TRBV14|TRBJ2-3
CASSLYRGPTDTQYF
>TRBV10-3|TRBJ2-1
CAISATGTSGVDEQFF
>TRBV19|TRBJ1-1
CASSIQGRFEAFF
>TRBV19|TRBJ2-3
CASSITGRADTQYF
>TRBV2|TRBJ2-3
CASSEGSSRTDTQYF
>TRBV9|TRBJ1-6
CASSVGGLANSPLHF